Described below is a single T cell receptor beta chain sequence and its context. The record originates from a study of identical twins. TCRdb processed the 5' RACE reads anew with MiXCR; each CDR3 protein has one entry. The top ten clones hold around 6.4% of a sample with 18,000 or so distinct CDR3 sequences, around 70% of them seen once. The CDR3 covers 16 residues. Germline loops: CDR1 SGHVS, CDR2 FQNEAQ. V was cut by 3 bases and J by 0 bases, with 12 bases left in between. Sequences were obtained from memory (CD45RO+) T cells sorted from blood. This clonotype originated in a woman under 30 in good health. This table probably holds off-target reads from a library built for another chain. The chain joins TRBV7-8 to TRBJ2-1, with a possible D match to TRBD2 (6 bases). CDR3 amino acids: CASSFRDFSSYNEQFF. Here the CDR3 DNA reads TGTGCCAGCAGCTTCCGGGACTTCAGCTCCTACAATGAGCAGTTCTTC.